These T cell receptor beta chains were read from a single sample in a study of T cell changes during pregnancy in multiple sclerosis. Repertoires were generated with immunoSEQ multiplex PCR, while TCRdb's copy carries only in-frame clones and drops some. The data contain 55,000 to 85,000 clones, approximately 91% of them singletons. The specimen was CD4+ T cells from peripheral blood mononuclear cells, collected after pregnancy. Source of these receptors: a female donor with multiple sclerosis, enrolled in a pregnancy study. CDR3s include the opening cysteine and the closing phenylalanine or tryptophan. A D gene is named only where the DNA matches it firmly. For some rows the clone size is stated as once, few or many, or as a class when expanded; others skip it.

>NA|TRBJ2-1|16|TRBD1|TRBV2
CASSRTGALSYNEQFF
TGTGCCAGCAGTCGGACAGGGGCCTTATCCTACAATGAGCAGTTCTTC
>NA|TRBJ1-5|15|NA|TRBV25-1
CASSGGGLLNQPQHF
TGTGCCAGCAGTGGGGGGGGACTGCTCAATCAGCCCCAGCATTTT
>NA|TRBJ2-1|16|TRBD2|TRBV5-1
CASSPLGSGIWDEQFF
TGCGCCAGCAGCCCCCTGGGTAGCGGGATTTGGGATGAGCAGTTCTTC
>few|TRBJ1-4|13|NA|TRBV9
CASSVVERPKLFF
TGTGCCAGCAGCGTAGTAGAGAGGCCTAAACTGTTTTTT
>NA|TRBJ2-2|15|NA|TRBV18
CASSPLGHNTGELFF
TGTGCCAGCTCACCGCTTGGACATAACACCGGGGAGCTGTTTTTT
>NA|TRBJ2-3|14|TRBD2|TRBV5-4
CASRLAGRTDTQYF
TGTGCCAGCAGACTAGCGGGACGCACAGATACGCAGTATTTT
>NA|TRBJ1-5|16|NA|TRBV27
CASAQGQATFNQPQHF
TGTGCCAGCGCCCAGGGGCAGGCTACCTTCAATCAGCCCCAGCATTTT
>NA|TRBJ2-2|17|TRBD1|TRBV28
CASSFFRTGRNTGELFF
TGTGCCAGCAGTTTCTTTAGGACAGGGAGAAACACCGGGGAGCTGTTTTTT
>NA|TRBJ2-2|15|TRBD1|TRBV5-1
CASGTGTGDTGELFF
TGCGCTAGCGGGACCGGGACAGGGGACACCGGGGAGCTGTTTTTT
>NA|TRBJ2-7|13|TRBD1|TRBV2
CASSRGRTYEQYF
TGTGCCAGCTCCAGGGGGCGAACCTACGAGCAGTACTTC
>NA|TRBJ2-7|14|TRBD1|TRBV2
CASRPGQGTYEQYF
TGTGCCAGCAGGCCGGGACAGGGGACCTACGAGCAGTACTTC
>NA|TRBJ2-7|18|TRBD2|TRBV27
CASSSPQGSGRGRYEQYF
TGTGCCAGCAGTTCACCTCAGGGTAGCGGGAGAGGAAGGTACGAGCAGTACTTC
>NA|TRBJ2-5|14|TRBD2|TRBV6-5
CASSLGLAGETQYF
TGTGCCAGCAGTCTTGGACTAGCAGGGGAGACCCAGTACTTC
>NA|TRBJ1-6|16|NA|TRBV5-6
CASSLDSGRLNSPLHF
TGTGCCAGCAGCTTGGATTCTGGCAGATTGAATTCACCCCTCCACTTT
>NA|TRBJ2-5|16|TRBD2|TRBV19
CASSIFQRGGLETQYF
TGTGCCAGTAGTATCTTCCAGCGGGGGGGCTTGGAGACCCAGTACTTC
>NA|TRBJ2-7|16|TRBD1|TRBV6-6
CASSQTGKGSSYEQYF
TGTGCCAGCAGCCAGACAGGGAAAGGGAGCTCCTACGAGCAGTACTTC
>NA|TRBJ2-3|15|TRBD1|TRBV4-1
CASSRWDSSTDTQYF
TGCGCCAGCAGCCGTTGGGACAGTAGCACAGATACGCAGTATTTT
>NA|TRBJ1-2|14|NA|TRBV7-2
CASSLAGQGIGYTF
TGTGCCAGCAGCCTAGCGGGGCAGGGGATTGGCTACACCTTC
>NA|TRBJ2-5|13|NA|TRBV5-4
CASSLDYQETQYF
TGTGCCAGCAGCTTGGACTATCAAGAGACCCAGTACTTC
>NA|TRBJ2-1|16|TRBD2|TRBV7-7
CASSSTSGRASDEQFF
TGTGCCAGCAGTTCGACTAGCGGGAGGGCCAGTGATGAGCAGTTCTTC
>NA|TRBJ1-5|18|TRBD1|TRBV27
CASRTGTGGSYSNQPQHF
TGTGCCAGCAGGACCGGGACAGGGGGCTCTTATAGCAATCAGCCCCAGCATTTT
>NA|TRBJ2-7|18|TRBD2|TRBV19
CASSIGEVVAGGVYEQYF
TGTGCCAGTAGTATAGGAGAGGTGGTAGCGGGAGGAGTCTACGAGCAGTACTTC
>NA|TRBJ2-7|16|TRBD1|TRBV5-1
CASSPKAGQGSYEQYF
TGCGCCAGCAGTCCAAAGGCGGGACAGGGATCCTACGAGCAGTACTTC
>NA|TRBJ2-2|16|TRBD1|TRBV19
CASTPYRGLDTGELFF
TGTGCCAGTACCCCTTACAGGGGGCTGGACACCGGGGAGCTGTTTTTT
>NA|TRBJ2-1|18|NA|TRBV21-1
CASIKSGTGLCSYNEQFF
TGTGCCAGCATCAAATCCGGGACAGGCCTGTGCTCCTACAATGAGCAGTTCTTC
>once|TRBJ2-2|20|TRBD1|TRBV19
CASSQWAARGLIANTGELFF
TGTGCCAGTAGTCAATGGGCGGCCAGGGGGTTAATCGCGAACACCGGGGAGCTGTTTTTT
>NA|TRBJ1-2|17|NA|TRBV7-2
CASSLRRTGTTNYGYTF
TGTGCCAGCAGCTTAAGAAGAACAGGAACGACTAACTATGGCTACACCTTC
>NA|TRBJ2-5|15|TRBD2|TRBV5-1
CASSPAGGLFETQYF
TGCGCCAGCAGCCCAGCGGGGGGGTTATTCGAGACCCAGTACTTC
>NA|TRBJ1-3|17|NA|TRBV5-1
CASSLGGSLRPGNTIYF
TGCGCCAGCAGCTTGGGAGGTAGCCTCCGGCCCGGAAACACCATATATTTT
>NA|TRBJ2-5|14|TRBD2|TRBV6-5
CASTPGGPQETQYF
TGTGCCAGCACCCCGGGGGGACCTCAAGAGACCCAGTACTTC
>NA|TRBJ2-5|15|TRBD2|TRBV6-6
CASIFSGGRPETQYF
TGTGCCAGCATCTTTAGCGGGGGGCGGCCAGAGACCCAGTACTTC
>NA|TRBJ1-2|15|NA|TRBV10-3
CAISERAGRDYGYTF
TGTGCCATCAGTGAACGGGCAGGGAGGGACTATGGCTACACCTTC
>NA|TRBJ1-1|13|NA|TRBV6-1
CASDRSKNTEAFF
TGTGCCAGCGATCGCAGTAAGAACACTGAAGCTTTCTTT
>once|TRBJ2-2|18|TRBD2|TRBV9
CASSSRLAGALNTGELFF
TGTGCCAGCAGCTCCCGGTTAGCGGGAGCCCTGAACACCGGGGAGCTGTTTTTT
>NA|TRBJ1-1|14|NA|TRBV9
CASSVRGMNTEAFF
TGTGCCAGCAGCGTAAGAGGAATGAACACTGAAGCTTTCTTT
>NA|TRBJ1-3|14|NA|TRBV13
CASSLLGLGNTIYF
TGTGCCAGCAGCTTACTGGGGCTTGGAAACACCATATATTTT
>NA|TRBJ2-7|13|NA|TRBV10-3
CAISESGEYEQYF
TGTGCCATCAGTGAGTCTGGAGAGTACGAGCAGTACTTC
>NA|TRBJ2-7|19|TRBD2|TRBV7-2
CASSLRTSGGALKSYEQYF
TGTGCCAGCAGCTTAAGGACTAGCGGGGGGGCTCTTAAATCCTACGAGCAGTACTTC
>NA|TRBJ2-3|16|TRBD2|TRBV7-6
CASSLGPGGGTDTQYF
TGTGCCAGCAGCTTAGGTCCGGGGGGGGGAACAGATACGCAGTATTTT
>NA|TRBJ1-5|14|TRBD1|TRBV19
CASSIGDRLGPQHF
TGTGCCAGTAGTATAGGGGACAGGCTGGGGCCCCAGCATTTT
>NA|TRBJ1-6|13|NA|TRBV11-2
CASSHQDTKPLHF
TGTGCCAGCAGCCATCAGGACACGAAACCCCTCCACTTT
>once|TRBJ1-5|14|TRBD1|TRBV28
CASSLTGANQPQHF
TGTGCCAGCAGTCTAACAGGGGCAAATCAGCCCCAGCATTTT
>NA|TRBJ1-5|16|TRBD1|TRBV4-1
CASSQARDRRNQPQHF
TGCGCCAGCAGCCAAGCCCGGGACAGACGCAATCAGCCCCAGCATTTT
>NA|TRBJ2-7|15|NA|TRBV11-2
CASSLRTTATYEQYF
TGTGCCAGCAGCTTGCGGACTACCGCAACCTACGAGCAGTACTTC
>NA|TRBJ2-7|16|NA|TRBV4-1
CASSQVAGQGHYEQYF
TGCGCCAGCAGCCAAGTAGCGGGACAGGGACACTACGAGCAGTACTTC
>once|TRBJ2-7|14|NA|TRBV6-6
CASSTSRWSLEQYF
TGTGCCAGCAGTACCTCTAGGTGGAGTCTCGAGCAGTACTTC
>few|TRBJ1-1|14|NA|TRBV19
CASSMRNGYTEAFF
TGTGCCAGTAGTATGCGTAACGGGTACACTGAAGCTTTCTTT
>NA|TRBJ2-1|16|TRBD2|TRBV18
CASSPDRLARGNEQFF
TGTGCCAGCTCACCGGATCGACTAGCTCGGGGCAATGAGCAGTTCTTC
>NA|TRBJ2-5|15|TRBD1|TRBV5-5
CASSLANRGQETQYF
TGTGCCAGCAGCTTGGCGAACAGGGGCCAAGAGACCCAGTACTTC
>NA|TRBJ2-7|15|TRBD2|TRBV18
CASSPRAGASNEQYF
TGTGCCAGCTCACCACGAGCGGGGGCGAGTAACGAGCAGTACTTC
>few|TRBJ1-2|14|TRBD1|TRBV9
CASSETGGAGGYTF
TGTGCCAGCAGCGAGACAGGGGGCGCAGGGGGCTACACCTTC
>NA|TRBJ2-1|18|TRBD2|TRBV28
CASRRTSGSLSSYNEQFF
TGTGCCAGCAGGCGGACTAGCGGGAGTCTAAGCTCCTACAATGAGCAGTTCTTC
>NA|TRBJ2-5|15|NA|TRBV28
CASSLGSPGVETQYF
TGTGCCAGCAGTTTAGGTTCCCCAGGGGTGGAGACCCAGTACTTC
>NA|TRBJ2-1|17|TRBD2|TRBV27
CASSLSLAGAQYNEQFF
TGTGCCAGCAGTTTATCACTAGCGGGAGCCCAGTACAATGAGCAGTTCTTC
>once|TRBJ2-2|15|NA|TRBV5-1
CASGLGHTNTGELFF
TGCGCCAGCGGCCTGGGACACACCAACACCGGGGAGCTGTTTTTT
>NA|TRBJ1-2|16|TRBD1|TRBV19
CASSRSTGGRSYGYTF
TGTGCCAGTAGTAGGTCAACAGGGGGCAGGAGCTATGGCTACACCTTC
>once|TRBJ2-7|15|TRBD1|TRBV7-2
CASSLRQGASYEQYF
TGTGCCAGCAGTTTGAGACAGGGGGCTTCCTACGAGCAGTACTTC
>once|TRBJ2-3|18|TRBD2|TRBV4-1
CASSLQRRGTSGTDTQYF
TGCGCCAGCAGCCTCCAGCGGCGGGGGACTAGCGGCACAGATACGCAGTATTTT
>NA|TRBJ2-3|20|TRBD2|TRBV7-6
CASSLRLAGESGGSTDTQYF
TGTGCCAGCAGCTTAAGGTTAGCGGGAGAGTCTGGTGGAAGCACAGATACGCAGTATTTT
>once|TRBJ1-5|13|NA|TRBV7-2
CASSLGVAQPQHF
TGTGCCAGCAGCTTAGGAGTAGCTCAGCCCCAGCATTTT